This T cell receptor (beta chain) emerged from a study of beta chain features in type 1 diabetes. Study findings and constraints: It was among patients, rather than healthy donors, that naive, central memory and Treg TCRB repertoires appeared more similar. For cells with high TCR expression, cDNA sequencing could yield over-representation. Fewer junction insertions and more nucleotide deletions appeared in type 1 diabetes patients.

Expressed TCRB transcripts were sequenced because the entire RNA isolate underwent reverse transcription. This table comes from immunoSEQ multiplex PCR, and its TCRdb copy is limited to in-frame clones, with some not included. The table lists approximately 330,000 clones, approximately 11% of them singletons. Germline V lookup: CDR1 SGHDN, CDR2 FVKESK. V was clipped by 0 bases and J by 1 base, with 16 bases between them. This CDR3 spans 19 amino acids. Populations obtained by sorting all exceeded 98% purity. Points on this clone: Its antigen remains unidentified.

This chain links TRBV14 with TRBJ2-6, with D possibly being TRBD1 (5 bases). This sequence originates from a woman in her 30s in good health. The sequenced sample consisted of naive CD4+ T cells from blood. The CDR3 nucleotides are TGTGCCAGCAGCCAAGATTTGAAGGGGCAGAGTTCTGGGGCCAACGTCCTGACTTTC. It translates to CASSQDLKGQSSGANVLTF.